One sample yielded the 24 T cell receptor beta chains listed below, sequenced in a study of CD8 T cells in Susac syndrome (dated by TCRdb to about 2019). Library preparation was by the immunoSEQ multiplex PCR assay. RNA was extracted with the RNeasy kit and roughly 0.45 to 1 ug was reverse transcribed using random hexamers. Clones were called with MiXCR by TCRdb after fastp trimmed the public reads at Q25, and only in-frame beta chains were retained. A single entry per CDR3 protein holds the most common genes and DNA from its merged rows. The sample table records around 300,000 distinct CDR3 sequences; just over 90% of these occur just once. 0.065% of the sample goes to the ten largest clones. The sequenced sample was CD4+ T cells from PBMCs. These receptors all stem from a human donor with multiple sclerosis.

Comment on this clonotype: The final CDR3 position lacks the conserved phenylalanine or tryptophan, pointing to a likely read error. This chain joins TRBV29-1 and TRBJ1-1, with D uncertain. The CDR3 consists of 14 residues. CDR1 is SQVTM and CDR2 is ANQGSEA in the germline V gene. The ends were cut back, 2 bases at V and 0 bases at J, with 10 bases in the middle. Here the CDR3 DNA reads TGCAGCGTTGAATCTCGGATCATGAACACTGAAGCTTTCCTT. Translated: CSVESRIMNTEAFL.

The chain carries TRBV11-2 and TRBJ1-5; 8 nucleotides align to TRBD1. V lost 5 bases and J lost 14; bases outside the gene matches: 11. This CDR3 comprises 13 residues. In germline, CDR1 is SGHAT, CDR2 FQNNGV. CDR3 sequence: CASSASWTGPEHF. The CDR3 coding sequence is TGTGCCAGCAGCGCCTCCTGGACAGGGCCGGAGCATTTT.

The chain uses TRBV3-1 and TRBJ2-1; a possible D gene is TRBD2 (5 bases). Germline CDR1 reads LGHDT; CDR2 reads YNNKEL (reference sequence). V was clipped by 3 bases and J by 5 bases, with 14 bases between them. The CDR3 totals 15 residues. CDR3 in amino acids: CASSQDGKHHNEQFF. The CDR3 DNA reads TGTGCCAGCAGCCAGGACGGGAAGCACCACAATGAGCAGTTCTTC.

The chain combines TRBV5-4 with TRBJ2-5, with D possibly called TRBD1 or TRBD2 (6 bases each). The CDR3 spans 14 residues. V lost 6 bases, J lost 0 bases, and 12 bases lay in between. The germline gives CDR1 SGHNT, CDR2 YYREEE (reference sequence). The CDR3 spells CASTKGGNQETQYF. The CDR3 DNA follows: TGTGCCAGCACCAAAGGGGGGAACCAAGAGACCCAGTACTTC.

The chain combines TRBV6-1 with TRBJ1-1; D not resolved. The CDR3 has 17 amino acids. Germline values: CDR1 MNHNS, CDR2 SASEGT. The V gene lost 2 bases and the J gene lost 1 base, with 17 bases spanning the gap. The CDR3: CASSESQRNRGNTEAFF. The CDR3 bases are TGTGCCAGCAGTGAATCTCAACGTAACCGGGGGAACACTGAAGCTTTCTTT.

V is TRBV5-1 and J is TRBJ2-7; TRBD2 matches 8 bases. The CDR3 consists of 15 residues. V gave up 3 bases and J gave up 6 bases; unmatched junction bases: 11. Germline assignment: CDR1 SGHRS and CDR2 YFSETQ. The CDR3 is CASSSGPTGGFEQYF. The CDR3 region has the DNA TGCGCCAGCAGCTCCGGACCTACGGGAGGGTTCGAGCAGTACTTC.

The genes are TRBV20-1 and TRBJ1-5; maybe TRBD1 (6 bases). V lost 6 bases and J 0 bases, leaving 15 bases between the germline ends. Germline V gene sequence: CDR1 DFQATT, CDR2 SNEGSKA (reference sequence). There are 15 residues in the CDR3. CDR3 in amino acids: CSAGRGDNSNQPQHF. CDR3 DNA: TGCAGTGCGGGCAGGGGCGATAATAGCAATCAGCCCCAGCATTTT.

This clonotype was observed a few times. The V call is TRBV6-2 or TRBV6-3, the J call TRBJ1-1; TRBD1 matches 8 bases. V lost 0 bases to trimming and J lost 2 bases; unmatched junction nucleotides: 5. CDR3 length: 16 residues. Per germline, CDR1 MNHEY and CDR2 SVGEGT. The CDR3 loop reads CASSYSGQVSNTEAFF. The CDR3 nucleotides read TGTGCCAGCAGTTACTCGGGACAGGTCAGCAACACTGAAGCTTTCTTT.

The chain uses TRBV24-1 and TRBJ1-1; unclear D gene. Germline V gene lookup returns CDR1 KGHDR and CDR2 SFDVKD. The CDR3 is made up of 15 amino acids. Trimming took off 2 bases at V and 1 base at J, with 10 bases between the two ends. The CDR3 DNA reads TGTGCCACCAGTGATTATGGCAGCAAGAACACTGAAGCTTTCTTT. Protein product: CATSDYGSKNTEAFF.

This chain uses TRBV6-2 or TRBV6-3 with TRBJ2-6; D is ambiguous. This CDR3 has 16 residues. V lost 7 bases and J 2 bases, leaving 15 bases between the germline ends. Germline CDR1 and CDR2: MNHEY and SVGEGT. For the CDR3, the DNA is TGTGCCAGCACCTATAGTGGTAGGCCTGGGGCCAACGTCCTGACTTTC. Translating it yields CASTYSGRPGANVLTF.

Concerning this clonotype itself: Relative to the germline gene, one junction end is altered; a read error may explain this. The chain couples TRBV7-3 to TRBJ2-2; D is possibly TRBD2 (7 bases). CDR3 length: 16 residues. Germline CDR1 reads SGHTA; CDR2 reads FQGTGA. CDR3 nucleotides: TGTGCCAGCAACTTAAGGGGGGGTGGTAACGTCGGGGAGCTGTTTTTT. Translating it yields CASNLRGGGNVGELFF. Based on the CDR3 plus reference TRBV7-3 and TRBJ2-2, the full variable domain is GAGVSQTPSNKVTEKGKYVELRCDPISGHTALYWYRQSLGQGPEFLIYFQGTGAADDSGLPNDRFFAVRPEGSVSTLKIQRTERGDSAVYLCASNLRGGGNVGELFFGEGSRLTVL.

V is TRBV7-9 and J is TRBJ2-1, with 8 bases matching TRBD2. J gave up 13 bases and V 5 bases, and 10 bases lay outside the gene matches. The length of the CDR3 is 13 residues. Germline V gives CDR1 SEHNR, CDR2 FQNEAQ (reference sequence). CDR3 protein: CASSPTRAGGQFF. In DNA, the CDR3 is TGTGCCAGCAGCCCCACTCGGGCGGGGGGACAGTTCTTC.

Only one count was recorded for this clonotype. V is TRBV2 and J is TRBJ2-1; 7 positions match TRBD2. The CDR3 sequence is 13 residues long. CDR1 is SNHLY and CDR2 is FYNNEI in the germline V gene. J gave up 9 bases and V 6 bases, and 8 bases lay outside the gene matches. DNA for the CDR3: TGTGCCAGCAGGGCGGGAGAACGTGGTGAGCAGTTCTTC. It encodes CASRAGERGEQFF.

As DNA, the CDR3 is TGTGCCAGCACCTTGTTCGCGGGGACCCAGTACTTC. Translation: CASTLFAGTQYF. V and J are TRBV27 and TRBJ2-5, with a weak D call TRBD2 (5 bases). CDR1 MNHEY and CDR2 SMNVEV come from the germline V gene (reference sequence). Trimming cost V 7 bases and J 7 bases, with 13 bases left between them. CDR3 size: 12 residues.

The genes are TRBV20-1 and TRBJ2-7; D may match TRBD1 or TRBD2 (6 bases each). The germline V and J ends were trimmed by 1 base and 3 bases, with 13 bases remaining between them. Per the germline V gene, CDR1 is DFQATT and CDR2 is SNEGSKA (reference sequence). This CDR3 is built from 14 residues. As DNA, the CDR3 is TGCAGTGCTAGAGGGGGGCCGGGACTCTACGAGCAGTACTTC. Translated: CSARGGPGLYEQYF.

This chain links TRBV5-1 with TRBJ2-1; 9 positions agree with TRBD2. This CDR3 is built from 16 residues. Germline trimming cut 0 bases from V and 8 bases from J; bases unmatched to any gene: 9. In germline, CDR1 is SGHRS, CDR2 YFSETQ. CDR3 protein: CASSLAAGGPVDEQFF. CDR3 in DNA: TGCGCCAGCAGCTTGGCCGCGGGGGGGCCAGTCGATGAGCAGTTCTTC.

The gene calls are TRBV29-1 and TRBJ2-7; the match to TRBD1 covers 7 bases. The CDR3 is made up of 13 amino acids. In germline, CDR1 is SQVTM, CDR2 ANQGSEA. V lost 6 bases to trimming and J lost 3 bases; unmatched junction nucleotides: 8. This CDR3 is CSVGQRISYEQYF. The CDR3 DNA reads TGCAGCGTGGGACAGAGAATCAGCTACGAGCAGTACTTC.

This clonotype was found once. CDR3 bases: TGTGCCAGCAGTGAACCCAGTACCGTCTATGAGCAGTTCTTC. Protein: CASSEPSTVYEQFF. The chain links TRBV25-1 to TRBJ2-1, with D hard to call. This CDR3 region has 14 residues. V was trimmed by 2 bases and J by 8 bases, leaving 13 bases between them. Looked up from germline, CDR1 is MGHDK and CDR2 is SYGVNS.

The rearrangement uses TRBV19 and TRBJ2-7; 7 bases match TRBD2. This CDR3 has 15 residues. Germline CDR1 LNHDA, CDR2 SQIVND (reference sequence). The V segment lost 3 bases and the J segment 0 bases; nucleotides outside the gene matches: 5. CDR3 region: CASSISSGASYEQYF. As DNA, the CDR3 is TGTGCCAGTAGTATCTCTAGCGGAGCCTCCTACGAGCAGTACTTC.

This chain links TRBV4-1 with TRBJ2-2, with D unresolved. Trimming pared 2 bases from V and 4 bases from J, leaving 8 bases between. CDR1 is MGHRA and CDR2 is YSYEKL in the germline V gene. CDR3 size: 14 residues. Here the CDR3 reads CASSQLFGTGELFF. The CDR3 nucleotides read TGCGCCAGCAGCCAACTATTCGGCACCGGGGAGCTGTTTTTT.

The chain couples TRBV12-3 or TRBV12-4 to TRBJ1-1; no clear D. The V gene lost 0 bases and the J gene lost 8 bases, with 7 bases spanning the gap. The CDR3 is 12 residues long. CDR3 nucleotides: TGTGCCAGCAGTTTAGCCGTCGGCGAAGCTTTCTTT. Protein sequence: CASSLAVGEAFF.

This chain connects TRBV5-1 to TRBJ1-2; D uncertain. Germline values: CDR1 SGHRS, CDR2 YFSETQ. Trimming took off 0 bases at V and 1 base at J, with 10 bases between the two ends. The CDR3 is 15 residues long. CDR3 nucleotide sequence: TGCGCCAGCAGCTTGGGGATACAGAGTAACTATGGCTACACCTTC. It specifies CASSLGIQSNYGYTF. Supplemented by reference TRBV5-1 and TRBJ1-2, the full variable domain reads KAGVTQTPRYLIKTRGQQVTLSCSPISGHRSVSWYQQTPGQGLQFLFEYFSETQRNKGNFPGRFSGRQFSNSRSEMNVSTLELGDSALYLCASSLGIQSNYGYTFGSGTRLTVV.

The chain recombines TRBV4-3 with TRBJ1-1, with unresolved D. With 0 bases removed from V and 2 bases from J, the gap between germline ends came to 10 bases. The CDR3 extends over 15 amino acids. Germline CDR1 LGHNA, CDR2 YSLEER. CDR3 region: CASSQEYQRNTEAFF. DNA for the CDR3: TGCGCCAGCAGCCAAGAATATCAGAGAAACACTGAAGCTTTCTTT.

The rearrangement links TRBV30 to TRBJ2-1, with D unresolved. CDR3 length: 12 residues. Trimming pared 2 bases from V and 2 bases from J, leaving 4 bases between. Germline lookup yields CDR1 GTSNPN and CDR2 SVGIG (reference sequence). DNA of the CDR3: TGTGCCTGGAGTCCCCCCTACAATGAGCAGTTCTTC. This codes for CAWSPPYNEQFF.